The rows below give T cell receptor beta chains drawn from one sample of a study of T cell responses to AZD1222 COVID-19 vaccine. Sequenced by immunoSEQ multiplex PCR; TCRdb stores in-frame clones only, minus some. The repertoire has approximately 120,000 clones, approximately 87% of them found once; the top ten carry about 4%. Specimen: peripheral blood, collected 28 days after the second AZD1222 dose. These receptors originate from an adult who received the AZD1222 COVID-19 vaccine. The CDR3 runs from the conserved cysteine through the conserved F or W. A D gene is named only where the DNA matches it firmly. Part of the rows lack a size; the others show once, few, many or a class for expanded clones.

v_gene: TRBV5-8
d_gene: TRBD2
j_gene: TRBJ2-5
abundance: NA
CDR3nt: TGTGCCAGCAGCTTGGGGGTTGGGTCTAGCGGCACTCTTAGGACCCAGTACTTC
CDR3aa: CASSLGVGSSGTLRTQYF

v_gene: TRBV11-2
d_gene: TRBD1
j_gene: TRBJ1-1
abundance: NA
CDR3nt: TGTGCCAGCAGCTCAGCCGGGACAGGGATGAACACTGAAGCTTTCTTT
CDR3aa: CASSSAGTGMNTEAFF

v_gene: TRBV20-1
d_gene: NA
j_gene: TRBJ1-5
abundance: NA
CDR3nt: TGCAGTGCTAGTTCTGGCCAGGGAGCCAATCAGCCCCAGCATTTT
CDR3aa: CSASSGQGANQPQHF

v_gene: TRBV29-1
d_gene: NA
j_gene: TRBJ1-4
abundance: few
CDR3nt: TGCAGCGTTGGGACCGGGACATCGACCGAAAAACTGTTTTTT
CDR3aa: CSVGTGTSTEKLFF

v_gene: TRBV24-1
d_gene: TRBD2
j_gene: TRBJ2-7
abundance: NA
CDR3nt: TGTGCCACCAGTGGTATAAGCGGGAGGCAAAATGCCTACGAGCAGTACTTC
CDR3aa: CATSGISGRQNAYEQYF

v_gene: TRBV9
d_gene: NA
j_gene: TRBJ2-2
abundance: NA
CDR3nt: TGTGCCAGCGTGGAAGGGGTCACCGGGGAGCTGTTTTTT
CDR3aa: CASVEGVTGELFF

v_gene: TRBV2
d_gene: NA
j_gene: TRBJ1-3
abundance: few
CDR3nt: TGTGCCAGCAGTGAAGACGGCGGTTCTGGAAACACCATATATTTT
CDR3aa: CASSEDGGSGNTIYF

v_gene: TRBV28
d_gene: TRBD2
j_gene: TRBJ2-2
abundance: NA
CDR3nt: TGTGCCAGCACCCTACTAGCGGAGGACACCGGGGAGCTGTTTTTT
CDR3aa: CASTLLAEDTGELFF

v_gene: TRBV6-6
d_gene: TRBD2
j_gene: TRBJ2-1
abundance: NA
CDR3nt: TGTGCCAGCAGTTACCCGACTAGCGGGGGGTACAATGAGCAGTTCTTC
CDR3aa: CASSYPTSGGYNEQFF

v_gene: TRBV6-6
d_gene: TRBD2
j_gene: TRBJ2-7
abundance: NA
CDR3nt: TGTGCCAGCAGTTCAGGGTCCCGGGGGGGAAGGCACGAGCAGTACTTC
CDR3aa: CASSSGSRGGRHEQYF

v_gene: TRBV7-3
d_gene: TRBD1
j_gene: TRBJ2-3
abundance: NA
CDR3nt: TGTGCCAGCAGCTTAACAGGCGCAGGGGGCGGGCCAGATACGCAGTATTTT
CDR3aa: CASSLTGAGGGPDTQYF

v_gene: TRBV9
d_gene: NA
j_gene: TRBJ2-5
abundance: NA
CDR3nt: TGTGCCAGCAGCGTGGGAGCTGGGACTCCTCAAGAGACCCAGTACTTC
CDR3aa: CASSVGAGTPQETQYF

v_gene: TRBV23-1
d_gene: TRBD1
j_gene: TRBJ1-5
abundance: NA
CDR3nt: TGCGCCAGCAGTCAATCGACAGGGGGCAACAATCAGCCCCAGCATTTT
CDR3aa: CASSQSTGGNNQPQHF

v_gene: TRBV7-6
d_gene: NA
j_gene: TRBJ2-7
abundance: NA
CDR3nt: TGTGCCAGCAGCAGTGTTGGGGGGAGCTACGAGCAGTACTTC
CDR3aa: CASSSVGGSYEQYF

v_gene: TRBV18
d_gene: NA
j_gene: TRBJ1-5
abundance: NA
CDR3nt: TGTGCCAGCTCACCAACCCAGCCTTCGATTGAGCCCCAGCATTTT
CDR3aa: CASSPTQPSIEPQHF

v_gene: TRBV1
d_gene: NA
j_gene: TRBJ1-5
abundance: NA
CDR3nt: TGCACCAACCCCTCCCGGAGGCCCCAGCATTTT
CDR3aa: CTNPSRRPQHF

v_gene: TRBV24-1
d_gene: TRBD1
j_gene: TRBJ1-2
abundance: NA
CDR3nt: TGTGCCACCAGTGGCCCGATTCCGGGACAGCAATATGGCTACACCTTC
CDR3aa: CATSGPIPGQQYGYTF

v_gene: TRBV10-3
d_gene: NA
j_gene: TRBJ2-2
abundance: NA
CDR3nt: TGTGCCATCAGTGTTCGCGGAGGGAACACCGGGGAGCTGTTTTTT
CDR3aa: CAISVRGGNTGELFF

v_gene: TRBV19
d_gene: TRBD1
j_gene: TRBJ1-3
abundance: NA
CDR3nt: TGTGCCACCCGGGACAGGGGAGGAGGAGCTGGAAACACCATATATTTT
CDR3aa: CATRDRGGGAGNTIYF

v_gene: TRBV13
d_gene: TRBD2
j_gene: TRBJ2-3
abundance: NA
CDR3nt: TGTGCCAGCAGCTTAGTAGGACTAGCGGGACTCACAGATACGCAGTATTTT
CDR3aa: CASSLVGLAGLTDTQYF

v_gene: TRBV18
d_gene: TRBD1
j_gene: TRBJ1-4
abundance: NA
CDR3nt: TGTGCCAGCTCAAAGGGACAGCTCAATAATGAAAAACTGTTTTTT
CDR3aa: CASSKGQLNNEKLFF

v_gene: TRBV24-1
d_gene: TRBD2
j_gene: TRBJ2-2
abundance: NA
CDR3nt: TGTGCCGCCACCGGGACTAGCGCGAACACCGGGGAGCTGTTTTTT
CDR3aa: CAATGTSANTGELFF

v_gene: TRBV6-5
d_gene: TRBD1
j_gene: TRBJ2-1
abundance: NA
CDR3nt: TGTGCCAGCAGTTACCGACAGGGGGCTGTCTACAATGAGCAGTTCTTC
CDR3aa: CASSYRQGAVYNEQFF

v_gene: TRBV6-5
d_gene: NA
j_gene: TRBJ2-1
abundance: NA
CDR3nt: TGTGCCAGCAGTTACCTGGGGGGCCGAATTAGTGAGCAGTTCTTC
CDR3aa: CASSYLGGRISEQFF